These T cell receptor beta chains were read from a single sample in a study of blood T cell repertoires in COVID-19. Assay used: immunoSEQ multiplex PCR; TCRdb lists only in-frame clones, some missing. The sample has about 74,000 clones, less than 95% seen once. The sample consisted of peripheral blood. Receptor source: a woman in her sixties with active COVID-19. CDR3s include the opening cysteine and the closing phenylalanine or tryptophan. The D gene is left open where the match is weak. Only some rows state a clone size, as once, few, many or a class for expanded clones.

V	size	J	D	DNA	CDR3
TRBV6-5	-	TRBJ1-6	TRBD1	TGTGCCAGCAGCTACAGGGGAGGTTCACCCCTCCACTTT	CASSYRGGSPLHF
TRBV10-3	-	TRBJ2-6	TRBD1	TGTGCCATCAGCCAAGGGGGCGCTGGGGCCAACGTCCTGACTTTC	CAISQGGAGANVLTF
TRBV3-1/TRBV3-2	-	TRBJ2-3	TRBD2	TGTGCCAGCAGCCACGTAGCGGGACTCACAGATACGCAGTATTTT	CASSHVAGLTDTQYF
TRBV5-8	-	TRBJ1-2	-	TGTGCCAGCAGCCTCTACCGAAAGAGTGGCTACACCTTC	CASSLYRKSGYTF
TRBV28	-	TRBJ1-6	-	TGTGCCAGCAGTTTCAGGGGAGGGAGAAGTTCACCCCTCCACTTT	CASSFRGGRSSPLHF
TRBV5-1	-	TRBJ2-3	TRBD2	TGCGCCAGCAGCAGCATACCGGGACTAGCGGGGGATACGCAGTATTTT	CASSSIPGLAGDTQYF
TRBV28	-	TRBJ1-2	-	TGTGCCAGCAGAAAACCGACAGGAGGCGATCCTACTCGCGCTAACTATGGCTACACCTTC	CASRKPTGGDPTRANYGYTF
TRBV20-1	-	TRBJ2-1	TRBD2	TGCAGTGCTAGTTTTCGACTAGCGGGAGGGCCAGGGGGTGAGCAGTTCTTC	CSASFRLAGGPGGEQFF
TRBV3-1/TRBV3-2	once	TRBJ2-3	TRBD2	TGTGCCAGCAGGCTAGCGGGAGGGAGTACAGATACGCAGTATTTT	CASRLAGGSTDTQYF
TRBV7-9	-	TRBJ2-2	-	TGTGCCAGCAGCCCACTTGGCGGGGAGCTGTTTTTT	CASSPLGGELFF
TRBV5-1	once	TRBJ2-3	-	TGCGCCAGCCTGGAGGGGGGGCGCACAGATACGCAGTATTTT	CASLEGGRTDTQYF
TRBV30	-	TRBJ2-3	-	TGTGCCTGGAGTGTACTAAGCGAGGGCACAGATACGCAGTATTTT	CAWSVLSEGTDTQYF
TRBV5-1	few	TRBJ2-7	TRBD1	TGCGCCAGCAGCTTGGAGACAGGGGGCTCGTACGAGCAGTACTTC	CASSLETGGSYEQYF
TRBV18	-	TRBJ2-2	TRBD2	TGTGCCAGCTCACCACCCGGACTAGCAGCGAACACCGGGGAGCTGTTTTTT	CASSPPGLAANTGELFF
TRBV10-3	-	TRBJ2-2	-	TGTGCCATCACTTCAGGGGACACCGGGGAGCTGTTTTTT	CAITSGDTGELFF
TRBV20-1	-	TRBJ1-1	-	TGCAGTGCTATGGGAGGGGGTGATGCTTTCTTT	CSAMGGGDAFF